The entry below describes one T cell receptor (beta chain). The protocol was immunoSEQ multiplex PCR, while the TCRdb copy is restricted to in-frame clones and leaves out a portion. Here the sample spans some 79,000 clones, approximately 85% being singletons. The data derive from a study of T cell responses to AZD1222 COVID-19 vaccine. The V end was cut by 1 base, the J end by 3 bases, with 16 bases between. CDR1 is LNHDA and CDR2 is SQIVND in the germline V gene (reference sequence). This CDR3 is 16 amino acids long. The rearrangement uses TRBV19 and TRBJ2-7; D might be TRBD1 (7 bases). This TCR derives from an adult who received the AZD1222 COVID-19 vaccine. The sequences come from peripheral blood, collected 28 days after the second AZD1222 dose. As DNA, the CDR3 is TGTGCCAGTAGTATAGGAGGCAGGGGGGCAATCTACGAGCAGTACTTC. This translates into CASSIGGRGAIYEQYF.